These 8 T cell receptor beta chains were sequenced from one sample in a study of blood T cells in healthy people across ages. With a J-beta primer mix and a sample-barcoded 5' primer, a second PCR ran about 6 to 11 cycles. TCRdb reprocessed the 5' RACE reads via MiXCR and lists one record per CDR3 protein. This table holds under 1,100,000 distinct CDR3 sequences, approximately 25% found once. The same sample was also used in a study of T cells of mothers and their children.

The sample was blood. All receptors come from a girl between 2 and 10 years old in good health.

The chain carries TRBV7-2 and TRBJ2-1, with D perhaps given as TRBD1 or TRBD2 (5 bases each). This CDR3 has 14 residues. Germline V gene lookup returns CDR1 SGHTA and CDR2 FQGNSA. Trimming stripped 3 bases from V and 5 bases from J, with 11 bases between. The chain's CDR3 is CASSFRGLHNEQFF. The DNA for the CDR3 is TGTGCCAGCAGCTTCCGGGGCTTGCACAATGAGCAGTTCTTC. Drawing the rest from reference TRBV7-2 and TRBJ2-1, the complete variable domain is GAGVSQSPSNKVTEKGKDVELRCDPISGHTALYWYRQSLGQGLEFLIYFQGNSAPDKSGLPSDRFSAERTGGSVSTLTIQRTQQEDSAVYLCASSFRGLHNEQFFGPGTRLTVL.

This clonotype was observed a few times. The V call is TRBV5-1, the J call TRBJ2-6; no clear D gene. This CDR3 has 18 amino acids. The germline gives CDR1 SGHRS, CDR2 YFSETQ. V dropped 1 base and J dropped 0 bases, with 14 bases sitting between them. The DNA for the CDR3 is TGCGCCAGCAGCTTGACGAGGTTTGATTTCTCTGGGGCCAACGTCCTGACTTTC. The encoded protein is CASSLTRFDFSGANVLTF.

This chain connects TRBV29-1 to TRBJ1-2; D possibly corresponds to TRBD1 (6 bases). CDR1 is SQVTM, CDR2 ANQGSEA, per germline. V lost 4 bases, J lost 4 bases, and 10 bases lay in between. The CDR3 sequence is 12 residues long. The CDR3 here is CSVGQAFYGYTF. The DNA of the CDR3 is TGCAGCGTTGGACAGGCTTTCTATGGCTACACCTTC.

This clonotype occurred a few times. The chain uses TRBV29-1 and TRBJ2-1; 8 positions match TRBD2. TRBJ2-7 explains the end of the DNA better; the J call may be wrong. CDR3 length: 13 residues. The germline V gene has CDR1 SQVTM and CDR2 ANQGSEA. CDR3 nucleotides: TGCAGCGTTGCAGCGGGAGAAGGGTACGAGCAGTACTTC. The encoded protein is CSVAAGEGYEQYF.

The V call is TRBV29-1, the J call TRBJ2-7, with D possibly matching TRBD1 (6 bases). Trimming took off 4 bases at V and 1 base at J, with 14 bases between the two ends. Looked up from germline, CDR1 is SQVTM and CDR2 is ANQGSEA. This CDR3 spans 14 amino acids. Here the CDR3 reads CSVAKTGLSYEQYF. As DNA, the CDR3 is TGCAGCGTTGCCAAAACAGGGCTATCCTACGAGCAGTACTTC.

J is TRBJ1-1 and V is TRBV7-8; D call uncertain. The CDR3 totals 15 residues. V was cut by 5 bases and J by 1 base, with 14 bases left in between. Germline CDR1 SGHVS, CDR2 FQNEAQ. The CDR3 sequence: CASSPHPGTNTEAFF. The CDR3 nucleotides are TGTGCCAGCAGCCCCCATCCCGGTACGAACACTGAAGCTTTCTTT.

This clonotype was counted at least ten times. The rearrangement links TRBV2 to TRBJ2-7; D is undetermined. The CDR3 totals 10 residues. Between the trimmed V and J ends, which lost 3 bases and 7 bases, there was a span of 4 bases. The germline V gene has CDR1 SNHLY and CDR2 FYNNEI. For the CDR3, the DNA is TGTGCCAGCAGTGACGGTGAGCAGTACTTC. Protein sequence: CASSDGEQYF.

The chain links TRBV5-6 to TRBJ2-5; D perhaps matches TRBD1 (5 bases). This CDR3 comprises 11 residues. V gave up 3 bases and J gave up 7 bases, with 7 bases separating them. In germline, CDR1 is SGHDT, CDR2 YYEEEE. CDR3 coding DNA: TGTGCCAGCAGCTCTGACAGGACCCAGTACTTC. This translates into CASSSDRTQYF.